The next 27 T cell receptor beta chains were all read from a single sample in a study of T cell responses to AZD1222 COVID-19 vaccine. TCRdb's table, derived via immunoSEQ multiplex PCR, lists solely in-frame clones and lacks some. The sample shows roughly 97,000 clones, 88% of them seen only once. The sample consisted of peripheral blood, taken on day 0 of AZD1222 vaccination. Receptors originate from an adult in good health.

CDR3 coding DNA: TGCGCCAGCAGGCGAGCGGGAGGGCCGGGGAACACCGGGGAGCTGTTTTTT. Amino acids: CASRRAGGPGNTGELFF. J is TRBJ2-2 and V is TRBV23-1; 10 bases agree with TRBD2. TRBV23-1 is sorted into the ORF group, with uncertain function. The CDR3 is 17 amino acids. After removal of 6 bases from V and 1 base from J, the junction contained 8 bases not matched to a gene.

This chain links TRBV6-5 with TRBJ1-6, with D maybe TRBD1 (5 bases). CDR3 size: 16 residues. CDR1 MNHEY and CDR2 SVGAGI come from the germline V gene. Between the trimmed V and J ends, which lost 4 bases and 8 bases, there was a span of 18 bases. The CDR3 here is CASSSTSGGIHSPLHF. DNA for the CDR3: TGTGCCAGCAGTTCTACCTCCGGGGGAATTCATTCACCCCTCCACTTT.

The rearrangement links TRBV6-4 to TRBJ2-3; possible D gene TRBD1, 6 bases. Germline V gene lookup returns CDR1 MRHNA and CDR2 SNTAGT. The CDR3 loop spans 14 amino acids. Trimming left V 3 bases short and J 0 bases short, with 7 bases between. The CDR3 DNA reads as TGTGCCAGCAGTGAAAGGGGGAGCACAGATACGCAGTATTTT. Encoded protein: CASSERGSTDTQYF.

The CDR3, as DNA: TGTGCCTGGAGTGTCCTCGGCAGATCTAACTATGGCTACACCTTC. Its protein product is CAWSVLGRSNYGYTF. This chain connects TRBV30 to TRBJ1-2; no clear D. Germline values: CDR1 GTSNPN, CDR2 SVGIG (reference sequence). Trimming shortened V by 0 bases and J by 0 bases, and 11 bases separated the two germline ends. The CDR3 is 15 amino acids.

The CDR3 loop reads CASSLGFDRNEQFF. The DNA of the CDR3 is TGCGCCAGCAGCTTGGGCTTTGACAGGAATGAGCAGTTCTTC. The V call is TRBV5-1, the J call TRBJ2-1; D is perhaps TRBD1 (6 bases). The CDR3 consists of 14 residues. Germline V gene data show CDR1 as SGHRS and CDR2 as YFSETQ. The germline V and J ends were trimmed by 0 bases and 7 bases, with 11 bases remaining between them.

This chain connects TRBV10-3 to TRBJ2-3; D remains ambiguous. Trimming cost V 2 bases and J 7 bases, with 4 bases left between them. In germline, CDR1 is ENHRY, CDR2 SYGVKD. The CDR3 covers 11 residues. The DNA for the CDR3 is TGTGCCATCAGTGAGGCCCATACGCAGTATTTT. Translation gives CAISEAHTQYF.

The rearrangement uses TRBV19 and TRBJ2-5; D is possibly TRBD2 (6 bases). From germline, CDR1 is LNHDA and CDR2 SQIVND (reference sequence). V was pared by 10 bases and J by 5 bases, with 14 bases between. The CDR3 is made up of 12 amino acids. The CDR3 nucleotides are TGTGCCACCGGGGGATTCACGGAGACCCAGTACTTC. Translation: CATGGFTETQYF.

This clone occurred a few times. The rearrangement uses TRBV28 and TRBJ2-1; TRBD1 might be the D (5 bases). V was pared by 8 bases and J by 0 bases, with 20 bases between. The CDR3 covers 17 residues. From germline, CDR1 is MDHEN and CDR2 SYDVKM. The CDR3 protein is CASRLAGTGSSYNEQFF. The CDR3 region has the DNA TGTGCCAGCCGCCTGGCTGGAACAGGCAGCTCCTACAATGAGCAGTTCTTC. Full variable domain (missing parts from reference TRBV28 and TRBJ2-1): DVKVTQSSRYLVKRTGEKVFLECVQDMDHENMFWYRQDPGLGLRLIYFSYDVKMKEKGDIPEGYSVSREKKERFSLILESASTNQTSMYLCASRLAGTGSSYNEQFFGPGTRLTVL.

DNA for the CDR3: TGTGCCAGCAGCCAGCCCACGGGACAGGGGAACACTGAAGCTTTCTTT. It yields the protein CASSQPTGQGNTEAFF. V and J are TRBV4-2 and TRBJ1-1, with 9 bases aligning to TRBD1. Germline V lookup: CDR1 LGHNA, CDR2 YNFKEQ. This CDR3 comprises 16 residues. With V trimmed by 3 bases and J by 1 base, 6 bases remained unmatched.

This sequence joins TRBV11-3 and TRBJ2-1, with TRBD2 identical over 9 bases. Germline loops: CDR1 SGHNT, CDR2 YENEEA. V shed 3 bases, J shed 6 bases, and the junction held 3 bases outside the gene matches. CDR3 length: 14 residues. The CDR3 protein is CASSLGLAGNEQFF. As DNA, the CDR3 is TGTGCCAGCAGCTTGGGACTAGCCGGCAATGAGCAGTTCTTC.

This clone has only one observation. The chain couples TRBV6-6 to TRBJ2-2, with D uncertain. Between the trimmed V and J ends, which lost 0 bases and 1 base, there was a span of 6 bases. From germline, CDR1 is MNHNY and CDR2 SVGAGI (reference sequence). The CDR3 has 15 amino acids. The CDR3 coding sequence is TGTGCCAGCAGTTACTCGAGGCAGAACACCGGGGAGCTGTTTTTT. It codes for CASSYSRQNTGELFF.

There are a few counts of this clone. The rearrangement uses TRBV5-1 and TRBJ1-4; D ambiguous. V lost 0 bases and J lost 2, with 11 bases in between. The CDR3 loop spans 16 amino acids. Looked up from germline, CDR1 is SGHRS and CDR2 is YFSETQ. CDR3 bases: TGCGCCAGCAGCTTGGGAGGAATTTCGACTAATGAAAAACTGTTTTTT. Its translation is CASSLGGISTNEKLFF.

The DNA for the CDR3 is TGCGCCAGCAGACTATTCTACGAGCAGTACTTC. It specifies CASRLFYEQYF. V usage is TRBV5-1 and J usage is TRBJ2-7, with D hard to call. V was shortened by 5 bases and J by 3 bases, with 6 bases between the two germline ends. The CDR3 contains 11 residues. Germline V lookup: CDR1 SGHRS, CDR2 YFSETQ.

The count of this clone is one. J is TRBJ1-2 and V is TRBV7-6; D is perhaps TRBD1 (5 bases). This CDR3 is 17 amino acids long. Between the trimmed V and J ends, which lost 2 bases and 4 bases, there was a span of 20 bases. In germline, CDR1 is SGHVS, CDR2 FNYEAQ. The CDR3, as DNA: TGTGCCAGCAGCTTAAACCCACAGGCTATGGCCTTCTATGGCTACACCTTC. Translating gives CASSLNPQAMAFYGYTF.

J is TRBJ1-1 and V is TRBV3-1 (or the pseudogene TRBV3-2); 7 nucleotides agree with TRBD1. The CDR3 has 17 residues. CDR1 is LGHDT, CDR2 YNNKEL, per germline (reference sequence). Germline trimming cut 4 bases from V and 1 base from J; bases unmatched to any gene: 12. The CDR3 sequence is CASSLLGDRAPNTEAFF. The CDR3 DNA reads TGTGCCAGCAGCCTCTTAGGGGACAGAGCACCGAACACTGAAGCTTTCTTT.

The sample holds a few counts of this clone. The rearrangement joins TRBV7-9 to TRBJ2-4; perhaps TRBD1 as D (6 bases). The germline V gene encodes CDR1 SEHNR and CDR2 FQNEAQ (reference sequence). Deletions cut 5 bases from V and 3 bases from J, with 14 bases between. There are 15 residues in the CDR3. CDR3 sequence reads: CASSKQGGGKNIQYF. In DNA, the CDR3 is TGTGCCAGCAGCAAACAAGGGGGTGGCAAAAACATTCAGTACTTC.

V is TRBV18 and J is TRBJ2-7, with D maybe TRBD2 (6 bases). CDR1 is KGHSH and CDR2 is LQKENI in the germline V gene. This CDR3 spans 14 amino acids. The germline V and J ends were trimmed by 2 bases and 7 bases, with 15 bases remaining between them. In DNA form, the CDR3 reads TGTGCCAGCTCACCAGGGACTGCCTGGGGGGAGCAGTACTTC. Its translation: CASSPGTAWGEQYF.

V and J are TRBV6-5 and TRBJ2-5; tentatively, D is TRBD2 (5 bases). CDR1 is MNHEY, CDR2 SVGAGI, per germline. Trimming pared 8 bases from V and 5 bases from J, leaving 18 bases between. This CDR3 region has 14 residues. The CDR3, as DNA: TGTGCCAGCCTTATAGTAGGGAGCAGGGAGACCCAGTACTTC. Translation gives CASLIVGSRETQYF.

The V call is TRBV4-1, the J call TRBJ1-2; no firm D call. Germline CDR1 reads MGHRA; CDR2 reads YSYEKL. The CDR3 is 17 amino acids. With 3 bases removed from V and 0 bases from J, the gap between germline ends came to 17 bases. In DNA form, the CDR3 reads TGCGCCAGCAGCCATCAAGGTCGCGACGGTGCTAACTATGGCTACACCTTC. Translation gives CASSHQGRDGANYGYTF.

CDR3 loop: CASSQELGQISPLHF. The CDR3 nucleotides are TGTGCCAGCAGCCAAGAACTGGGGCAAATTTCACCCCTCCACTTT. The chain is built from TRBV4-2 and TRBJ1-6; the D gene is possibly TRBD1 (5 bases). The germline V gene has CDR1 LGHNA and CDR2 YNFKEQ. Deletions cut 0 bases from V and 9 bases from J, with 12 bases between. The CDR3 extends over 15 amino acids.

This clone showed up just once. This chain links TRBV19 with TRBJ2-7; 10 bases agree with TRBD1. CDR1 is LNHDA, CDR2 SQIVND, per germline (reference sequence). After removal of 6 bases from V and 4 bases from J, the junction contained 15 bases not matched to a gene. The CDR3 totals 17 residues. CDR3 sequence: CASSGIGTGVQWYEQYF. The DNA of the CDR3 is TGTGCCAGTAGCGGAATCGGGACAGGGGTGCAATGGTACGAGCAGTACTTC. Combining the CDR3 with reference TRBV19 and TRBJ2-7 gives the whole variable domain DGGITQSPKYLFRKEGQNVTLSCEQNLNHDAMYWYRQDPGQGLRLIYYSQIVNDFQKGDIAEGYSVSREKKESFPLTVTSAQKNPTAFYLCASSGIGTGVQWYEQYFGPGTRLTVT.

Remarks on this clone: Germline is not matched at one junction end, which may reflect a read error. V gene TRBV29-1 combines with J gene TRBJ1-2; a possible D gene is TRBD1 (6 bases). The germline V gene has CDR1 SQVTM and CDR2 ANQGSEA. This CDR3 spans 10 amino acids. CDR3: CSVRGGESVF. Here the CDR3 DNA reads TGCAGCGTTAGAGGGGGGGAAAGTGTCTTC.

The J gene is TRBJ2-5, the V gene TRBV19, with D hard to call. V lost 0 bases to trimming and J lost 3 bases, with 5 bases between them. CDR3 size: 13 residues. Per germline, CDR1 LNHDA and CDR2 SQIVND (reference sequence). The CDR3 loop is CASSIEKKETQYF. CDR3 coding DNA: TGTGCCAGTAGTATAGAAAAAAAAGAGACCCAGTACTTC.

The V call is TRBV10-1, the J call TRBJ1-3, with unresolved D. Per the germline V gene, CDR1 is WNHNN and CDR2 is SYGVQD (reference sequence). The length of the CDR3 is 11 residues. Trimming removed 8 bases at V and 5 bases at J, with 7 bases between. DNA of the CDR3: TGCGCCAGCGGGGTAAGAAACACCATATATTTT. Amino acids: CASGVRNTIYF.

The rearrangement uses TRBV5-6 and TRBJ1-5, with no clear D. The CDR3 length is 14 residues. The V end was cut by 0 bases, the J end by 0 bases, with 4 bases between. Germline V gene lookup returns CDR1 SGHDT and CDR2 YYEEEE. CDR3 coding DNA: TGTGCCAGCAGCTTGGGTATTAGCAATCAGCCCCAGCATTTT. Encoded protein: CASSLGISNQPQHF.

The V call is TRBV20-1, the J call TRBJ1-2; 11 nucleotides align to TRBD1. The germline CDR1 and CDR2 sequences are DFQATT and SNEGSKA (reference sequence). After removal of 3 bases from V and 6 bases from J, the junction contained 3 bases not matched to a gene. The CDR3 runs to 13 residues. The CDR3 sequence: CSASGQGAHGYTF. The CDR3 DNA reads as TGCAGTGCTAGTGGACAGGGGGCGCATGGCTACACCTTC.

The chain links TRBV7-9 to TRBJ2-3; 7 bases agree with TRBD2. Germline trimming cut 6 bases from V and 6 bases from J; bases unmatched to any gene: 12. The CDR3 sequence is 15 residues long. Germline-derived CDR1 and CDR2 are SEHNR and FQNEAQ (reference sequence). The CDR3, as DNA: TGTGCCAGCAGTTCCAGCGGGGCCAATGGGGATACGCAGTATTTT. Protein: CASSSSGANGDTQYF. The entire variable domain, with the rest obtained from reference TRBV7-9 and TRBJ2-3, is as follows: DTGVSQNPRHKITKRGQNVTFRCDPISEHNRLYWYRQTLGQGPEFLTYFQNEAQLEKSRLLSDRFSAERPKGSFSTLEIQRTEQGDSAMYLCASSSSGANGDTQYFGPGTRLTVL.